These T cell receptor beta chains were read from a single sample in a study of cytomegalovirus exposure and HLA in healthy donors. The data were produced by immunoSEQ multiplex PCR, yet TCRdb's version contains in-frame clones alone and is incomplete. This sample has under 200,000 clones, with 84% found just once. The specimen sequenced was PBMCs. Every receptor here comes from a man aged 50-59 years in good health and CMV-seropositive. Both conserved end residues are part of each CDR3. A D gene is named only where the DNA matches it firmly. Clone sizes are given selectively: once, few, many, or a class where the clone is expanded.

d_call | j_call | v_call | clone_size | cdr3_aa | cdr3_nt
- | TRBJ1-2 | TRBV2 | once | CASSEAVQTANYGYTF | TGTGCCAGCAGTGAAGCGGTGCAGACAGCTAACTATGGCTACACCTTC
- | TRBJ2-7 | TRBV28 | - | CASSFSAYEQYF | TGTGCCAGCAGTTTTTCGGCCTACGAGCAGTACTTC
- | TRBJ2-1 | TRBV30 | - | CAWSGPRLLPTSYNEQFF | TGTGCCTGGAGTGGACCGAGGTTACTCCCAACCAGCTACAATGAGCAGTTCTTC
TRBD1 | TRBJ1-4 | TRBV4-1 | few | CASSHRDRGLGEKLFF | TGCGCCAGCAGCCACCGAGACAGGGGGCTTGGTGAAAAACTGTTTTTT
TRBD1 | TRBJ1-5 | TRBV30 | - | CAIDRVNQPQHF | TGTGCCATCGACAGGGTAAATCAGCCCCAGCATTTT
- | TRBJ1-4 | TRBV21-1 | - | CASSKDQEGATNEKLFF | TGTGCCAGCAGCAAAGACCAGGAGGGAGCAACTAATGAAAAACTGTTTTTT
TRBD1 | TRBJ2-1 | TRBV18 | - | CASSSGTGYENEQFF | TGTGCCAGTTCCTCCGGGACAGGGTATGAAAATGAGCAGTTCTTC
- | TRBJ1-1 | TRBV7-6 | - | CASSLGTGVDTEAFF | TGTGCCAGCAGCTTAGGAACGGGGGTGGATACTGAAGCTTTCTTT
- | TRBJ2-1 | TRBV7-9 | - | CSSSLRTDSYNEQFF | TGTTCCAGCAGCCTGAGGACAGATTCCTACAATGAGCAGTTCTTC
- | TRBJ1-5 | TRBV29-1 | - | CSVGWGGQPQHF | TGCAGCGTTGGATGGGGGGGTCAGCCCCAGCATTTT
- | TRBJ2-7 | TRBV20-1 | - | CSATLSHEQYF | TGCAGTGCTACCCTGTCCCACGAGCAGTACTTC
- | TRBJ2-7 | TRBV4-1 | - | CASSQEGLSGGGFYEQYF | TGCGCCAGCAGCCAAGAAGGCCTCTCGGGTGGAGGATTCTACGAGCAGTACTTC
- | TRBJ1-2 | TRBV7-2 | - | CASSLEGSGRYGYTF | TGTGCCAGCAGCTTAGAAGGGAGCGGTCGCTATGGCTACACCTTC
TRBD1 | TRBJ2-2 | TRBV7-9 | - | CASVPETGTTGELFF | TGTGCCAGTGTTCCGGAGACAGGGACCACCGGGGAGCTGTTTTTT
TRBD2 | TRBJ2-3 | TRBV5-8 | - | CASSLGLAGADTQYF | TGTGCCAGCAGCTTGGGACTAGCGGGAGCGGATACGCAGTATTTT
- | TRBJ2-1 | TRBV5-1 | - | CASSPSSPTYNEQFF | TGCGCCAGCAGCCCTTCGAGTCCGACATACAATGAGCAGTTCTTC
- | TRBJ1-1 | TRBV9 | - | CASSSRLGRVSTEAFF | TGTGCCAGCAGCTCCAGGCTTGGCAGGGTTAGCACTGAAGCTTTCTTT
- | TRBJ2-2 | TRBV6-1 | - | CASSEWGRSTGELFF | TGTGCCAGCAGTGAATGGGGCAGGAGCACCGGGGAGCTGTTTTTT
TRBD2 | TRBJ2-1 | TRBV15 | - | CATSTHAGEEQFF | TGTGCCACCAGCACCCATGCGGGAGAGGAGCAGTTCTTC
TRBD1 | TRBJ1-1 | TRBV5-5 | - | CASSWGQLNTEAFF | TGTGCCAGCAGCTGGGGACAGTTGAACACTGAAGCTTTCTTT
TRBD1 | TRBJ2-7 | TRBV11-3 | - | CASSSRTGGEQYF | TGTGCCAGCAGCTCCCGGACAGGGGGCGAGCAGTACTTC
- | TRBJ2-2 | TRBV7-3 | - | CASSLAVGYTGELFF | TGTGCCAGCAGTCTGGCGGTCGGCTACACCGGGGAGCTGTTTTTT
- | TRBJ2-7 | TRBV5-1 | - | CASRSSYEQYF | TGCGCCAGCCGCAGCTCCTACGAGCAGTACTTC
- | TRBJ2-7 | TRBV6-1 | - | CASSLLGHRYEQYF | TGTGCCAGCAGCCTCCTCGGACATCGCTACGAGCAGTACTTC
- | TRBJ2-1 | TRBV6-1 | - | CASRPPAGNEQFF | TGTGCCAGCAGACCCCCCGCGGGGAATGAGCAGTTCTTC
TRBD1 | TRBJ2-5 | TRBV9 | - | CASSPRLGTGGHRETQYF | TGTGCCAGCAGCCCCCGTCTAGGGACAGGGGGCCACCGGGAGACCCAGTACTTC
- | TRBJ1-5 | TRBV21-1 | - | CASSSLRQVYSNQPQHF | TGTGCCAGCAGCAGCCTCAGACAGGTTTATAGCAATCAGCCCCAGCATTTT
- | TRBJ1-2 | TRBV14 | - | CASSQGGGSGYTF | TGTGCCAGCAGCCAAGGCGGTGGGTCTGGCTACACCTTC
- | TRBJ1-2 | TRBV10-3 | - | CAISESGGVDGYTF | TGTGCCATCAGTGAGTCTGGGGGCGTAGATGGCTACACCTTC
TRBD2 | TRBJ2-3 | TRBV7-8 | few | CASRQRLAGGRRGVRF | TGTGCCAGCCGTCAGAGGCTAGCGGGGGGCCGCCGGGGGGTAAGGTTT
- | TRBJ1-2 | TRBV7-9 | once | CASRPQGNYGYTF | TGTGCCAGCAGGCCTCAGGGGAACTATGGCTACACCTTC
- | TRBJ2-3 | TRBV6-5 | - | CASSYSGDSPTDTQYF | TGTGCCAGCAGTTACTCGGGGGACTCCCCCACAGATACGCAGTATTTT
- | TRBJ2-1 | TRBV5-1 | - | CASSPPDSRGYNEQFF | TGCGCCAGCAGCCCTCCCGACTCGAGAGGTTACAATGAGCAGTTCTTC
- | TRBJ2-1 | TRBV9 | few | CASSVGVAVYNEQFF | TGTGCCAGCAGCGTAGGTGTAGCGGTATACAATGAGCAGTTCTTC
- | TRBJ2-3 | TRBV5-4 | - | CASSLGDTDTQYF | TGTGCCAGCAGCTTGGGAGACACAGATACGCAGTATTTT